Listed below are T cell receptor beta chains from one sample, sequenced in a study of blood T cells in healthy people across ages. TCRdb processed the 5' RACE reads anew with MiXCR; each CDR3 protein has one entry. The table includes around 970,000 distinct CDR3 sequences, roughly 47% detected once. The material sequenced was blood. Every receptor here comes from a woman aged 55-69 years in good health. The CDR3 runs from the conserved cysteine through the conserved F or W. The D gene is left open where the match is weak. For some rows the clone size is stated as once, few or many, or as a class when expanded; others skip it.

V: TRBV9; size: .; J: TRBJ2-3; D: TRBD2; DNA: TGTGCCAGCAGCGCAGCGAGCGGGAGGGCAGATACGCAGTATTTT; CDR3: CASSAASGRADTQYF
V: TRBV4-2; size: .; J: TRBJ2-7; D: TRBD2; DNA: TGTGCCAGCAGCCAATCTAGCGGGATAATGTACGAGCAGTACTTC; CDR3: CASSQSSGIMYEQYF
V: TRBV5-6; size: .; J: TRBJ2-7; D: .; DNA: TGTGCCAGCAGCTGGAGCCGGGTGAGCTACGAGCAGTACTTC; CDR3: CASSWSRVSYEQYF
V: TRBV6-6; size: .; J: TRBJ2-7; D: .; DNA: TGTGCCAGCAGTTACTTCGCCGACATTTCCTACGAGCAGTACTTC; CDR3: CASSYFADISYEQYF
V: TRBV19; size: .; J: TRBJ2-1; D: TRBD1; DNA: TGTGCCAGTAGTACTCCGGGACAGGGAGGAAATGAGCAGTTCTTC; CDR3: CASSTPGQGGNEQFF
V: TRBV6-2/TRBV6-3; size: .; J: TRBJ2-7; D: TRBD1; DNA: TGTGCCAGCAGTCACACGCCGGGACAGGGGGCAGGCGAGCAGTACTTC; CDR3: CASSHTPGQGAGEQYF
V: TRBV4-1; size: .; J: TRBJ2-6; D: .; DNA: .; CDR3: CASSQDRYRSQVGSGANVPTF
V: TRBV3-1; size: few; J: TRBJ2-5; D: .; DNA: TGTGCCAGCAGCCTTCTCCGGACGTATGAGCAGTACTTC; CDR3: CASSLLRTYEQYF
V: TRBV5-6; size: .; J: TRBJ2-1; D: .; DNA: TGTGCCAGCAGCTTGGGGACGGAGGCCCATGGGCAGTTCTTC; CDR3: CASSLGTEAHGQFF
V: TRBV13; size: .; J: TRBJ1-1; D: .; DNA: TGTGCCAGCAGCTTAGTGGCTGAGAACACTGAAGCTTTCTTT; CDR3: CASSLVAENTEAFF
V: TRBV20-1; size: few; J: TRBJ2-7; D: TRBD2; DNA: TGCAGTGCTAGAGATCGGACTAGCGGGATATACGAGCAGTACTTC; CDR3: CSARDRTSGIYEQYF
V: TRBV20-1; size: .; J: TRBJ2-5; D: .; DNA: TGCAGTGCTCTGGACACGTACCAAGAGACCCAGTACTTC; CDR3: CSALDTYQETQYF
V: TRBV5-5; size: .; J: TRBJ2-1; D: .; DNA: TGTGCCAGCAGCTTGCCGATTAAGGGGCGTCAAAATGAGCAGTTCTTC; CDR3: CASSLPIKGRQNEQFF
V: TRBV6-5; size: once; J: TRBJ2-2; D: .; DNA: TGTGCCAGCAGTTACTCGATTACAGGACAAACCGGGGAGCTGTTTTTT; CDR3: CASSYSITGQTGELFF
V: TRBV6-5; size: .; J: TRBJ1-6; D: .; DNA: TGTGCCAGCCGGCTGGGGCAGTCGAATGCACCCCCCCACTTT; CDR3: CASRLGQSNAPPHF
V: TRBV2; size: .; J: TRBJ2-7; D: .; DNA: TGTGCCAAGCCCTCCTACGAGCAGTACTTC; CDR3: CAKPSYEQYF
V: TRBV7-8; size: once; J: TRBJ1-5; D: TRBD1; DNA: TGTGCCAGCAGCTCCTCTGGACAGGGGCAATTGTATGGCAATCAGCCCCAGCATTTT; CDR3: CASSSSGQGQLYGNQPQHF
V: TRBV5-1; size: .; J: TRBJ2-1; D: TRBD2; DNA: TGCGCCAGCAGCTTAAATAGCGGGACCGGTGACAATGAGCAGTTCTTC; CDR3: CASSLNSGTGDNEQFF
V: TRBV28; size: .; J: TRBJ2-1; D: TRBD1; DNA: TGTGCCAGCAGTTTCCGGGACAGGGTCCCAATGCTGTTCTTC; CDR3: CASSFRDRVPMLFF
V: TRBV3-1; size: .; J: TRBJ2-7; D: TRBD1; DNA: TGTGCCAGCAGCCTGGGGACAGAGGCCTACGAGCAGTACTTC; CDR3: CASSLGTEAYEQYF
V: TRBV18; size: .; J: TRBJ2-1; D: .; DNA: TGTGCCAGCTCCCGCGAAGCCTTTCGGAATGAGCAGTTCTTC; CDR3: CASSREAFRNEQFF
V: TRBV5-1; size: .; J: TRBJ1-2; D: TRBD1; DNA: TGCGCCAGCAAAGATGCGGGACAGGGAAATGGCTACACCTTC; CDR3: CASKDAGQGNGYTF
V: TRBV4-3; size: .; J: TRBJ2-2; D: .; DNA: TGCGCCAGCAGCCAGGACCACGGGGTAGATACCGGGGAGCTGTTTTTT; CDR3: CASSQDHGVDTGELFF
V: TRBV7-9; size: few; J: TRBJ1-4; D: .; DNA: TGTGCCAGCAGCTTAAATCTGGGGGTTAATGAAAAACTGTTTTTT; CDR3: CASSLNLGVNEKLFF
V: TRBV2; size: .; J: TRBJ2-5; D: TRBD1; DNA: TGTGCCAGCACCTTCCGGACAGGGACAGAAGAGACCCAGTACTTC; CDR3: CASTFRTGTEETQYF
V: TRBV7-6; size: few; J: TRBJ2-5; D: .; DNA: TGTGCCAGCAGCTTGCGACAGGTCTCACCTACCCAAGAGACCCAGTACTTC; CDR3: CASSLRQVSPTQETQYF
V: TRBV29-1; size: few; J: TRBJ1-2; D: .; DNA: TGCAGCGTGGTCCGGACGACGGGGGATGGCTACACCTTC; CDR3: CSVVRTTGDGYTF
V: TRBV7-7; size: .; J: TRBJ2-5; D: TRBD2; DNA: TGTGCCAGCAGCGCCGACGGGACTAGCGGGAGAAAGTACTTC; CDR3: CASSADGTSGRKYF
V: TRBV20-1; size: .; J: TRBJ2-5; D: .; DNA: TGCAGGGCCGGGACCCAATATAGGGCGGGGAGACAAGAGACCCAGTACTTC; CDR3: CRAGTQYRAGRQETQYF
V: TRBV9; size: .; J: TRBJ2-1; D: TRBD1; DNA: TGTGCCAGCAGCCGTGCGGGACAGGGAAGGCTCAATGAGCAGTTCTTC; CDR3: CASSRAGQGRLNEQFF
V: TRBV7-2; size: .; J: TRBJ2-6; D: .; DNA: TGTGCCAGCAGCACAACTCGCTGGGGTTCTGGGGCCAACGTCCTGACTTTC; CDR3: CASSTTRWGSGANVLTF
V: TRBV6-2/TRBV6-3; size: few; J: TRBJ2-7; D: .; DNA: TGTGCCAGCACCGACCTGGGACGGCTGTTCTACGAGCAGTACTTC; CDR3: CASTDLGRLFYEQYF
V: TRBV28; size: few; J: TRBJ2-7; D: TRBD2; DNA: TGTGCCAGCTTTCCTGGACTAGCGAGCTCCTACGAGCAGTACTTC; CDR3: CASFPGLASSYEQYF
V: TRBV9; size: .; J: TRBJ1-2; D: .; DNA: TGTGCCAGCAGCGGAGATACAGGCTATGGCTACACCTTC; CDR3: CASSGDTGYGYTF